This TCR beta chain was identified during a study of blood T cell repertoires in COVID-19. This clone was observed a few times. This CDR3 comprises 15 residues. Between the trimmed V and J ends, which lost 4 bases and 5 bases, there was a span of 19 bases. CDR1 and CDR2 (germline): SGHRS, YFSETQ. Source study methods: Amplification of reference gene primers was used by the study to estimate nucleated cell counts. Clones were read by immunoSEQ multiplex PCR, and TCRdb kept only the in-frame ones, dropping some. The DNA was the basis for D and trimming; V, J and clone size are from that table. There are roughly 16,000 clones in the sample; under 85% occur only once, and roughly a third lies in the top ten.

The receptor comes from a man aged 70-80 years with active or convalescent COVID-19. The sequencing input was peripheral blood. This chain links TRBV5-1 with TRBJ2-7, with D tentatively TRBD2 (6 bases). The CDR3: CASSATTSPNNEQYF. CDR3 sequence (DNA): TGCGCCAGCAGCGCCACAACTAGCCCCAATAACGAGCAGTACTTC. Complete variable domain (other parts from reference TRBV5-1 and TRBJ2-7): KAGVTQTPRYLIKTRGQQVTLSCSPISGHRSVSWYQQTPGQGLQFLFEYFSETQRNKGNFPGRFSGRQFSNSRSEMNVSTLELGDSALYLCASSATTSPNNEQYFGPGTRLTVT.